These 3 T cell receptor beta chains originate from one sample sequenced in a study of T cell responses to AZD1222 COVID-19 vaccine. The method was immunoSEQ multiplex PCR; TCRdb's version includes in-frame clones alone and lacks a portion of them. The sample contains around 160,000 clones, 85% to 95% of which appear only once. The sample was peripheral blood, taken 28 days after the second AZD1222 dose. The receptors come from an adult who received the AZD1222 COVID-19 vaccine.

The chain is built from TRBV19 and TRBJ1-2; D unclear. CDR3 length: 11 amino acids. The V end was cut by 6 bases, the J end by 2 bases, with 4 bases between. Looked up from germline, CDR1 is LNHDA and CDR2 is SQIVND (reference sequence). For the CDR3, the DNA is TGTGCCAGTAGCCCAAACTATGGCTACACCTTC. It is translated as CASSPNYGYTF.

The chain carries TRBV19 and TRBJ1-2, with a tentative D call TRBD1 (5 bases). The CDR3 spans 14 residues. Germline loops: CDR1 LNHDA, CDR2 SQIVND (reference sequence). V was shortened by 3 bases and J by 7 bases, with 15 bases between the two germline ends. CDR3 sequence: CASSIPADSSGYTF. Here the CDR3 DNA reads TGTGCCAGTAGTATCCCCGCCGACAGTAGTGGCTACACCTTC.

This chain uses TRBV5-6 with TRBJ2-7, with D uncertain. Germline values: CDR1 SGHDT, CDR2 YYEEEE. Trimming shortened V by 3 bases and J by 5 bases, and 6 bases separated the two germline ends. CDR3 length: 11 residues. Written as DNA, the CDR3 is TGTGCCAGCAGCTCCCTCAACGAGCAGTACTTC. Amino acids: CASSSLNEQYF.